The T cell receptor (beta chain) described here comes from a study of OX40 agonist ivuxolimab in advanced cancers. Turning to the overall study: Ivuxolimab was an agonistic, fully human IgG2 monoclonal antibody directed against OX40 (CD134), a costimulatory receptor. Intravenous ivuxolimab was administered to patients every 2 weeks at six dose levels: 0.01, 0.1, 0.3, 1.5, 3 and 10 mg/kg. Among the 50 to 55 dose-escalation patients, 19 had hepatocellular carcinoma, roughly 15 melanoma, 9 renal cell carcinoma and 9 head and neck cancer. In the dose-escalation cohort, around four fifths of patients were male, and the mean age was approximately 55 years, with a range of roughly 23 to 85. Prior anti-PD-1, anti-PD-L1 or anti-CTLA-4 therapy was permitted, and 30% to 45% of dose-escalation patients had received checkpoint inhibitors. Three dose-escalation patients achieved partial responses, one with hepatocellular carcinoma and two with cutaneous melanoma. The purpose of peripheral TCRbeta sequencing was to test whether ivuxolimab changed TCR sequence diversity and led to clonal T-cell expansion. The paper covers the monotherapy dose-escalation part of the phase I ivuxolimab trial, which included N = 52 patients. Points the paper makes about the study in general: After ivuxolimab, CD8+ T cells had more expanded clones than CD4+ T cells on average. Partial responders in the 0.1-3.0 mg/kg groups had among the lowest normalized peripheral clonal expansion, especially among CD8+ T cells. Low levels of normalized T-cell clonal expansion were also seen in some patients who did not respond. Antigen specificity was not determined for the clonally expanded peripheral T cells. At doses of 0.1 to 3.0 mg/kg, clonal expansion of both CD4+ and CD8+ T cells in blood was seen between baseline and week 6.

Patients with autoimmune disease history or receiving systemic immunosuppression were excluded from the trial. In every dose cohort, peripheral blood was drawn for TCR sequencing at baseline, cycle 4 day 1, and cycle 7 day 1. The samples were drawn from a first-in-human, open-label, multicenter phase I dose-escalation trial of ivuxolimab. Adults with locally advanced or metastatic head and neck squamous cell, hepatocellular, melanoma or renal cell carcinoma were enrolled in the trial. Before TCR sequencing, CD4+ T cells and CD8+ T cells from peripheral blood were sorted into separate populations. To sequence the TCRbeta CDR3 region, genomic DNA was isolated from the sorted cells. The immunoSEQ Assay was used for sequencing of TCRbeta CDR3 regions. TCRdb's version of the immuneACCESS table is confined to in-frame rearrangements and falls short of the full clone set. An unresolved V gene accounts for under half of the shortfall where checked; the remainder is of unknown origin. A total of about 100,000 clones appear in this sample, approximately 90% of them only once. The ten largest clones represent under 0.4% of the sample.

About this clone itself: The antigen it binds to is not known. Base-call qualities are not available, and no considerably larger clone is one nucleotide away.

V is reduced by 7 bases and J by 0 bases, leaving a spacing of 7 bases between them. As encoded in the germline V gene, CDR1 is ENHRY while CDR2 is SYGVKD. Including cysteine and phenylalanine, the CDR3 has 13 amino acids. Only CDR3 DNA remains: 39 bases, in frame from the first base. This clonotype originated in an adult with an advanced solid tumor such as melanoma, head and neck, liver or kidney cancer. The material sequenced was CD4+ or CD8+ T cells sorted from blood, taken in a trial of the OX40 agonist ivuxolimab. The sequence joins TRBV10-3 to TRBJ1-5, with TRBD1 tentatively as D gene (6 bases match). The nucleotides read TGTGCCATCAAGGGGGATAGCAATCAGCCCCAGCATTTT. Its translation is CAIKGDSNQPQHF.